In its sample, the clone carrying this T cell receptor beta chain was seen many times. These data belong to a study of cytomegalovirus exposure and HLA in healthy donors. 13 Jbeta primers and 60 Vbeta primers were used for the PCR. Clones were sequenced by immunoSEQ multiplex PCR, and TCRdb holds only the in-frame ones, with some missing. This sample yields roughly 140,000 clones, of which about 73% are seen a single time; 2.5% to 3.5% belongs to the top ten. CDR3 length: 14 residues. The germline CDR1 and CDR2 sequences are LNHNV and YYDKDF (reference sequence). V lost 0 bases and J lost 7, with 9 bases in between.

The rearrangement joins TRBV15 to TRBJ2-2; D gene unclear. The TCR sequence derives from a man in his forties in good health and CMV-seropositive. The sequenced sample consisted of PBMCs. Here the CDR3 reads CATSRDPLSGELFF. The CDR3 DNA follows: TGTGCCACCAGCAGAGACCCCCTCAGCGGGGAGCTGTTTTTT.